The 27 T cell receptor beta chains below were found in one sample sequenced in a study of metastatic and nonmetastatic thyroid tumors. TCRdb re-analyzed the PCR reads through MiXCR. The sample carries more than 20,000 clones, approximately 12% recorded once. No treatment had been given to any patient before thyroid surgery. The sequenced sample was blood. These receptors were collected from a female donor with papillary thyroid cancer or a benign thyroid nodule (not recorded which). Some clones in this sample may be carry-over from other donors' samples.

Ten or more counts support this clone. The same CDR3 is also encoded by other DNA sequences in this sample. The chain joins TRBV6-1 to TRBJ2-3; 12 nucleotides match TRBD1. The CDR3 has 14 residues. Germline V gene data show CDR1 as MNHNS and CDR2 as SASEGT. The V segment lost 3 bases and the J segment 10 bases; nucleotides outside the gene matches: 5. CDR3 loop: CASSEPGQGAAQYF. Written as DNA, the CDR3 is TGTGCCAGCAGTGAGCCGGGACAGGGGGCTGCGCAGTATTTT.

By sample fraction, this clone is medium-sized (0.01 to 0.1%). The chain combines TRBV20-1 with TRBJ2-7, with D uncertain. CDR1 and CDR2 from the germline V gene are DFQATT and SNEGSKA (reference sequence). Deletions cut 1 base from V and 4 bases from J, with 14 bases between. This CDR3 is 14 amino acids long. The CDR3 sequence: CSARGHQKNYEQYF. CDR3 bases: TGCAGTGCTAGAGGGCACCAGAAAAATTACGAGCAGTACTTC.

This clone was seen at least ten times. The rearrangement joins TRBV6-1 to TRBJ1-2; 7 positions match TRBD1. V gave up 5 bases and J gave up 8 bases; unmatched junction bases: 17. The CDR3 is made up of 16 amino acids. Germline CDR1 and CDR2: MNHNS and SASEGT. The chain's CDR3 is CASSWGPGQTTGGYTF. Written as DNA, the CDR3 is TGTGCCAGCAGTTGGGGTCCGGGACAGACGACTGGGGGCTACACCTTC.

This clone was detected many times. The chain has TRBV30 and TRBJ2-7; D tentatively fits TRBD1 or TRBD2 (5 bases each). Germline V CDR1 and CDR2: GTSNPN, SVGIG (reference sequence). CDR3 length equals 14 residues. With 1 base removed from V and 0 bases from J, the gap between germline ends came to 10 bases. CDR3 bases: TGTGCCTGGAGTGCCCGGGGCAGCTCCTACGAGCAGTACTTC. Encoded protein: CAWSARGSSYEQYF.

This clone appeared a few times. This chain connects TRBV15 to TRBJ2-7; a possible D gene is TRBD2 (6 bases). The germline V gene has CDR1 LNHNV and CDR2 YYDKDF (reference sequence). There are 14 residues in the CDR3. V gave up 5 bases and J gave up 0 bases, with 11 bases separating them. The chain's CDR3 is CATSSPGDSYEQYF. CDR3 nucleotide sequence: TGTGCCACCAGCTCACCGGGGGACTCCTACGAGCAGTACTTC.

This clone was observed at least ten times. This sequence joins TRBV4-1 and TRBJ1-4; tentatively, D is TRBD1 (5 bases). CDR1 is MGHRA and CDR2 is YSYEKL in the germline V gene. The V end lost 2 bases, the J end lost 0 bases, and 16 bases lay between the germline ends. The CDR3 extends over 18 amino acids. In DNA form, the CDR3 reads TGCGCCAGCAGCCAATCCCGGGGGGGAACGGCAACTAATGAAAAACTGTTTTTT. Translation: CASSQSRGGTATNEKLFF.

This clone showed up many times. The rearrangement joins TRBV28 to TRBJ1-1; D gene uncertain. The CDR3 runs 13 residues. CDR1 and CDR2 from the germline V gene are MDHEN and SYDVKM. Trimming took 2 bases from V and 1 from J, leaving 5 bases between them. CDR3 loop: CASSLGPNTEAFF. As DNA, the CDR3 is TGTGCCAGCAGTTTAGGGCCGAACACTGAAGCTTTCTTT.

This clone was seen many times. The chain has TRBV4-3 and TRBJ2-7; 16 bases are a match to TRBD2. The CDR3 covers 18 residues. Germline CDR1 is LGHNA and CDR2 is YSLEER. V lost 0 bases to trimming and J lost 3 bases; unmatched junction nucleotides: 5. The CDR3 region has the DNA TGCGCCAGCAGCCAAGATTGGGGACTAGCGGGAGGGGACTACGAGCAGTACTTC. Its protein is CASSQDWGLAGGDYEQYF.

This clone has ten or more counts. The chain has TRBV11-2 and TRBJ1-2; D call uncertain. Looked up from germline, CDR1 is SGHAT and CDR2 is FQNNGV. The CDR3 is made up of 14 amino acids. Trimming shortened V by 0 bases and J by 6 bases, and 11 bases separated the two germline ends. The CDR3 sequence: CASSLEGQYHGYTF. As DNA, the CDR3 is TGTGCCAGCAGCTTAGAAGGGCAGTACCATGGCTACACCTTC.

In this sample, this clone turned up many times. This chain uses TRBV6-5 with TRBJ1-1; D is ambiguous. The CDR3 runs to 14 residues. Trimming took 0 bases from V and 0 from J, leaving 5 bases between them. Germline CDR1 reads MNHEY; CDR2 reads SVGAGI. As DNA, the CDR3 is TGTGCCAGCAGTTACTCAGGCATGAACACTGAAGCTTTCTTT. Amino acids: CASSYSGMNTEAFF.

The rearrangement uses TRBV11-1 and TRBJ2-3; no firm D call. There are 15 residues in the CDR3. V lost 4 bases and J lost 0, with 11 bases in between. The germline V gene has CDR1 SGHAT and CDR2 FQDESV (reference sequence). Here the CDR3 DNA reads TGTGCCAGCAGCTCCTCTATCGGTAGCACAGATACGCAGTATTTT. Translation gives CASSSSIGSTDTQYF.

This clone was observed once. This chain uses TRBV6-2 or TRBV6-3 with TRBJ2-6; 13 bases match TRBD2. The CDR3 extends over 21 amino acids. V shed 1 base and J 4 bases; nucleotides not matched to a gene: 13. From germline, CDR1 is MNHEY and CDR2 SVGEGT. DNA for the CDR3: TGTGCCAGCAGTTACTTCTATCGACTAGCGGGAGGCACTAAGGGGGCCAACGTCCTGACTTTC. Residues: CASSYFYRLAGGTKGANVLTF.

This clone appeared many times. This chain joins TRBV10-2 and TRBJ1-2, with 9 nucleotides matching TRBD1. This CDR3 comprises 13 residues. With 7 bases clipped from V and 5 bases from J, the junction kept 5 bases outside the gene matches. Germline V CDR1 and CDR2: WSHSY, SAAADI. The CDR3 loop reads CASTEDRGYGYTF. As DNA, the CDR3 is TGCGCCAGCACGGAGGACAGGGGATATGGCTACACCTTC.

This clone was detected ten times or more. The CDR3 region is CSAGTSGSPLHF. DNA for the CDR3: TGCAGTGCCGGGACTAGTGGTTCACCCCTCCACTTT. This chain connects TRBV20-1 to TRBJ1-6; a weak D match, TRBD1 (5 bases). The V end lost 6 bases, the J end lost 9 bases, and 12 bases lay between the germline ends. The CDR3 runs 12 residues. CDR1 and CDR2 (germline): DFQATT, SNEGSKA (reference sequence).

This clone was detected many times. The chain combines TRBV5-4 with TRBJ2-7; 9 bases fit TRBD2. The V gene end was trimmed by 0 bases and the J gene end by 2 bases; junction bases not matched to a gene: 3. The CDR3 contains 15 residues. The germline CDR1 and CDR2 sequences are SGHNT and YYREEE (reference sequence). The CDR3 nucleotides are TGTGCCAGCAGCTTGGAAGCGGGAGGCCCCTACGAGCAGTACTTC. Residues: CASSLEAGGPYEQYF.

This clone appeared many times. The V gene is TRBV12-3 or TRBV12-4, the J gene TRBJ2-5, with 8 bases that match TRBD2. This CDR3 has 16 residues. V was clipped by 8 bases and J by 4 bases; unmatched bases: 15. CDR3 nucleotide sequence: TGTGCCAGCGCCCGGGGAGCGGGAGTGCACGGAGAGACCCAGTACTTC. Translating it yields CASARGAGVHGETQYF.

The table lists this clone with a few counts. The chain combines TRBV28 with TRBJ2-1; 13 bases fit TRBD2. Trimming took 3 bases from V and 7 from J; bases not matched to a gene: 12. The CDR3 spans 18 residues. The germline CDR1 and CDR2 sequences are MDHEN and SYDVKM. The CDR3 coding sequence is TGTGCCAGCAGTTTTCCCGGGACTAGCGGGATTAGTGTGAATGAGCAGTTCTTC. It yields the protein CASSFPGTSGISVNEQFF.

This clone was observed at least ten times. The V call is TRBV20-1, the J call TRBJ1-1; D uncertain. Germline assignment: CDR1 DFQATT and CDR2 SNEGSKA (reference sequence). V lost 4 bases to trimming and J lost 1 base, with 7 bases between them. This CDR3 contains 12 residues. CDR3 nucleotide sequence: TGCAGTGCTACCGCACAGAACACTGAAGCTTTCTTT. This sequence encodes CSATAQNTEAFF.

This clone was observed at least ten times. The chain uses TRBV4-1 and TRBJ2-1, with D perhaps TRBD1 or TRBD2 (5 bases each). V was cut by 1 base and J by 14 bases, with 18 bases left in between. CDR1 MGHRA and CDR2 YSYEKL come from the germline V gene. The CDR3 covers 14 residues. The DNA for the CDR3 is TGCGCCAGCAGCCAAGTGGTGGGGGAAACTTGGGAGTTCTTC. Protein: CASSQVVGETWEFF.

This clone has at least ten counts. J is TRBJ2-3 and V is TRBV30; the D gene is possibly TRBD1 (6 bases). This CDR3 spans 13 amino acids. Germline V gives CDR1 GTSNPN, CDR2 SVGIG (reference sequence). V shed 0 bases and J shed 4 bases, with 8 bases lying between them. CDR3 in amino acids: CAWSVGGADTQYF. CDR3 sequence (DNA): TGTGCCTGGAGTGTAGGGGGAGCAGATACGCAGTATTTT. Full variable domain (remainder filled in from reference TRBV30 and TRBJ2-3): SQTIHQWPATLVQPVGSPLSLECTVEGTSNPNLYWYRQAAGRGLQLLFYSVGIGQISSEVPQNLSASRPQDRQFILSSKKLLLSDSGFYLCAWSVGGADTQYFGPGTRLTVL.

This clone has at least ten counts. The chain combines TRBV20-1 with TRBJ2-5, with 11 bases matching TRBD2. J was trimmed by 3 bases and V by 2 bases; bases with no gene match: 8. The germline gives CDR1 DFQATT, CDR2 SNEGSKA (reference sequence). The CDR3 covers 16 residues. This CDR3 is CSARKALAGGEETQYF. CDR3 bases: TGCAGTGCTAGAAAGGCGCTAGCGGGAGGTGAAGAGACCCAGTACTTC.

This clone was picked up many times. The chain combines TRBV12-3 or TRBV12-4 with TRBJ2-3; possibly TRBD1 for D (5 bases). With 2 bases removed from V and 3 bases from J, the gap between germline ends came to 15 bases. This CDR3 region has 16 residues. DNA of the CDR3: TGTGCCAGCAGTTTACAGGGCCCACGGGCAACAGATACGCAGTATTTT. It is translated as CASSLQGPRATDTQYF.

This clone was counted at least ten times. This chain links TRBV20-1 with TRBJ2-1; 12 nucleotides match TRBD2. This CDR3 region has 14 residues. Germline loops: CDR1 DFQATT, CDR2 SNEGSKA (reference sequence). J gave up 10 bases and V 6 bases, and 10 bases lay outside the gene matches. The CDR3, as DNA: TGCAGTGCCTCTGGACTAGCGGGATCCGGGGAGCAGTTCTTC. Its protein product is CSASGLAGSGEQFF.

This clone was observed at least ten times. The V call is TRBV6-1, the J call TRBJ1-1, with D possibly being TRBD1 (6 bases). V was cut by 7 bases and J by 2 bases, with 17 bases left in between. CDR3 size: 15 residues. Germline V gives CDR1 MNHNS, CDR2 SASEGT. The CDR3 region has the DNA TGTGCCAGCACCCTTTCCGGGACACAAAACACTGAAGCTTTCTTT. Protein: CASTLSGTQNTEAFF.

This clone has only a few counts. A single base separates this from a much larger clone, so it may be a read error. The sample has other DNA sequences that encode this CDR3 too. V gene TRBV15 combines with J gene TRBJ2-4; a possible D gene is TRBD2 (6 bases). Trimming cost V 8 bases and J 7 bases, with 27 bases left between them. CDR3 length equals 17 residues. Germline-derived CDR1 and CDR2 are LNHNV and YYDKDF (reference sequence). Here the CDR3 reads CATGNGSSGYPVNIQYF. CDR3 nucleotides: TGTGCCACCGGCAACGGGAGTAGTGGGTATCCCGTGAACATTCAGTACTTC.

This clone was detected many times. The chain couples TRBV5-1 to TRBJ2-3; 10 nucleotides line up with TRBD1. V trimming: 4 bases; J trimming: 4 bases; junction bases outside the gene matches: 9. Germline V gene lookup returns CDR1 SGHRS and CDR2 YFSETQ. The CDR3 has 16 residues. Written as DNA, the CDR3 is TGCGCCAGCAGCATCGGACAGGGGGGGTTTGCAGATACGCAGTATTTT. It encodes CASSIGQGGFADTQYF.

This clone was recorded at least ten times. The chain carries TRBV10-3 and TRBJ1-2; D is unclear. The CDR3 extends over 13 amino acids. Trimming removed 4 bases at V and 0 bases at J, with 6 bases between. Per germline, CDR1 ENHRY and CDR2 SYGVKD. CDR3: CAISGQANYGYTF. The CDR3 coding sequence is TGTGCCATCAGTGGACAAGCTAACTATGGCTACACCTTC.